What follows is one T cell receptor beta chain and its context. This specimen belongs to a study of blood T cell repertoires in COVID-19. As for the study in general: Samples representing acute and convalescent COVID-19 were sourced from the United States, Italy and Spain.

Measured with immunoSEQ multiplex PCR; TCRdb has only the in-frame clones, and not every one. The sample records under 250,000 clones, 85% being singletons. Trimming shortened V by 3 bases and J by 1 base, and 15 bases separated the two germline ends. The CDR3 totals 15 residues. CDR1 GTSNPN and CDR2 SVGIG come from the germline V gene (reference sequence). Sequencing input: peripheral blood. This chain connects TRBV30 to TRBJ1-1, with D maybe TRBD1 (6 bases). The TCR was taken from a man aged 50 to 60 who had recovered from COVID-19. The CDR3 spells CAWRPPGQKNTEAFF. The CDR3 nucleotides read TGTGCCTGGAGGCCCCCGGGACAAAAGAACACTGAAGCTTTCTTT.